The 14 T cell receptor beta chains listed next were all sequenced from one sample in a study of cytomegalovirus exposure and HLA in healthy donors (dated by TCRdb to about 2017). Library construction relied on the immunoSEQ multiplex PCR assay. The multiplex PCR relied on a mix of 60 forward primers for TCR Vbeta segments and 13 reverse primers for TCR Jbeta segments. Entries here come from immuneACCESS through TCRdb and include only in-frame sequences with V and J called. Some clones fail to appear in such tables; in the studies checked, an unresolved V gene covers under half of the shortfall, and the cause of the remainder is unknown. The sample includes about 140,000 clones, with 76% observed a single time. Roughly 1.9% of the sample is held by the ten biggest clonotypes. Source material: PBMCs. The receptors derive from a man in his forties or fifties in good health and CMV-seronegative.

The rearrangement uses TRBV28 and TRBJ2-7; possible D gene TRBD2, 5 bases. The CDR3 has 14 amino acids. Germline CDR1 and CDR2: MDHEN and SYDVKM. V lost 3 bases and J 2 bases, leaving 11 bases between the germline ends. CDR3 nucleotide sequence: TGTGCCAGCAGTTTTTTAGCCGGGACCTACGAGCAGTACTTC. As protein: CASSFLAGTYEQYF. Variable domain in full (rest from reference TRBV28 and TRBJ2-7): DVKVTQSSRYLVKRTGEKVFLECVQDMDHENMFWYRQDPGLGLRLIYFSYDVKMKEKGDIPEGYSVSREKKERFSLILESASTNQTSMYLCASSFLAGTYEQYFGPGTRLTVT.

J is TRBJ1-1 and V is TRBV19; 7 bases align to TRBD1. The CDR3 runs 14 residues. V lost 5 bases and J lost 4; bases outside the gene matches: 7. From germline, CDR1 is LNHDA and CDR2 SQIVND (reference sequence). Here the CDR3 DNA reads TGTGCCAGTAGTGCGTCGACAGGGACCACTGAAGCTTTCTTT. As protein: CASSASTGTTEAFF.

This chain uses TRBV7-2 with TRBJ2-6; 8 bases are shared with TRBD2. V shed 1 base and J 3 bases; nucleotides not matched to a gene: 11. Germline V lookup: CDR1 SGHTA, CDR2 FQGNSA. The CDR3 spans 19 residues. The CDR3 reads CASSLVYGGAFGGANVLTF. CDR3 bases: TGTGCCAGCAGCTTAGTTTACGGGGGGGCGTTTGGTGGGGCCAACGTCCTGACTTTC.

The chain combines TRBV11-3 with TRBJ2-1; 7 bases are a match to TRBD2. Germline V CDR1 and CDR2: SGHNT, YENEEA. There are 15 residues in the CDR3. V trimming: 5 bases; J trimming: 6 bases; junction bases outside the gene matches: 10. CDR3 protein: CASSLSGASLNEQFF. The CDR3 DNA reads TGTGCCAGCAGCCTGAGCGGGGCCTCCCTCAATGAGCAGTTCTTC. Using reference TRBV11-3 and TRBJ2-1 for the parts outside the CDR3, the full variable domain is EAGVVQSPRYKIIEKKQPVAFWCNPISGHNTLYWYLQNLGQGPELLIRYENEEAVDDSQLPKDRFSAERLKGVDSTLKIQPAELGDSAVYLCASSLSGASLNEQFFGPGTRLTVL.

CDR3 DNA: TGTGCCAGTAGTCCCCCGTTTGCGGGGAGGGCCGGGGGAGAGACCCAGTACTTC. It codes for CASSPPFAGRAGGETQYF. The chain employs TRBV19 and TRBJ2-5; 7 bases match TRBD2. V lost 5 bases and J lost 4; bases outside the gene matches: 19. The CDR3 is made up of 18 amino acids. Germline CDR1 reads LNHDA; CDR2 reads SQIVND (reference sequence).

This sequence joins TRBV27 and TRBJ2-5, with 10 bases fitting TRBD1. Trimming took 5 bases from V and 4 from J; bases not matched to a gene: 16. The CDR3 length is 18 residues. Germline V lookup: CDR1 MNHEY, CDR2 SMNVEV (reference sequence). The CDR3 DNA reads as TGTGCCAGCAGTCCGATATCCCAGACAGGGGGCTCATCAGAGACCCAGTACTTC. Translated, it gives CASSPISQTGGSSETQYF.

This rearrangement joins TRBV5-4 to TRBJ1-2; 8 bases align to TRBD1. V shed 3 bases and J 4 bases; nucleotides not matched to a gene: 8. Germline loops: CDR1 SGHNT, CDR2 YYREEE (reference sequence). The CDR3 runs 15 residues. CDR3 in DNA: TGTGCCAGCAGCTCGCCTGACAGGGGAAGCTATGGCTACACCTTC. Translation: CASSSPDRGSYGYTF. Based on the CDR3 plus reference TRBV5-4 and TRBJ1-2, the full variable domain is ETGVTQSPTHLIKTRGQQVTLRCSSQSGHNTVSWYQQALGQGPQFIFQYYREEENGRGNFPPRFSGLQFPNYSSELNVNALELDDSALYLCASSSPDRGSYGYTFGSGTRLTVV.

The chain joins TRBV27 to TRBJ2-7; 7 bases are shared with TRBD2. Germline V CDR1 and CDR2: MNHEY, SMNVEV (reference sequence). V lost 2 bases, J lost 10 bases, and 8 bases stayed unmatched. This CDR3 has 13 amino acids. CDR3 amino acids: CASSLGGGGDQYF. For the CDR3, the DNA is TGTGCCAGCAGTTTAGGCGGGGGAGGGGACCAGTACTTC.

The J gene is TRBJ2-5, the V gene TRBV13; a possible D gene is TRBD1 (6 bases). The DNA matches TRBJ2-7 better at its end, which makes the J call doubtful. CDR1 PRHDT and CDR2 FYEKMQ come from the germline V gene (reference sequence). The CDR3 is 15 residues long. CDR3: CASSSHYSGASEQYF. CDR3 in DNA: TGTGCCAGCAGTTCCCATTATTCAGGGGCGAGCGAGCAGTACTTC.

The rearrangement joins TRBV27 to TRBJ1-1; no firm D call. The V gene lost 7 bases and the J gene lost 6 bases, with 15 bases spanning the gap. Germline assignment: CDR1 MNHEY and CDR2 SMNVEV (reference sequence). The CDR3 covers 13 residues. The CDR3 DNA reads as TGTGCCAGCACCACCCGTTGGGCAGCTGAAGCTTTCTTT. Protein sequence: CASTTRWAAEAFF.

The CDR3 spells CASSFKVGATYNEQFF. DNA of the CDR3: TGTGCCAGCAGCTTCAAGGTGGGAGCAACATACAATGAGCAGTTCTTC. The chain is built from TRBV7-8 and TRBJ2-1; tentative D call: TRBD2 (5 bases). This CDR3 is built from 16 residues. From germline, CDR1 is SGHVS and CDR2 FQNEAQ. V dropped 3 bases and J dropped 4 bases, with 16 bases sitting between them.

This chain links TRBV19 with TRBJ2-5; weak D call: TRBD1 (5 bases). V lost 7 bases to trimming and J lost 0 bases, with 18 bases between them. CDR1 LNHDA and CDR2 SQIVND come from the germline V gene (reference sequence). This CDR3 region has 16 residues. The CDR3 DNA follows: TGTGCCAGTACTAAGGGGATAGGCAGCAACCAAGAGACCCAGTACTTC. This translates into CASTKGIGSNQETQYF.

V gene TRBV15 combines with J gene TRBJ1-1; no firm D call. Germline CDR1 reads LNHNV; CDR2 reads YYDKDF (reference sequence). With 1 base removed from V and 8 bases from J, the gap between germline ends came to 8 bases. The CDR3 length is 12 residues. The CDR3 DNA reads as TGTGCCACCAGCAGAGGTATCTCCGAAGCTTTCTTT. Translating it yields CATSRGISEAFF. The full variable domain, completed using reference TRBV15 and TRBJ1-1, is DAMVIQNPRYQVTQFGKPVTLSCSQTLNHNVMYWYQQKSSQAPKLLFHYYDKDFNNEADTPDNFQSRRPNTSFCFLDIRSPGLGDTAMYLCATSRGISEAFFGQGTRLTVV.

This clone was detected only a few times. The genes are TRBV10-3 and TRBJ2-2; possibly TRBD2 for D (6 bases). The V and J ends lost 4 bases and 4 bases respectively, with 10 bases between them. Looked up from germline, CDR1 is ENHRY and CDR2 is SYGVKD. This CDR3 comprises 14 residues. CDR3 in amino acids: CAISASGPTGELFF. Written as DNA, the CDR3 is TGTGCCATCAGTGCCAGCGGGCCCACCGGGGAGCTGTTTTTT.